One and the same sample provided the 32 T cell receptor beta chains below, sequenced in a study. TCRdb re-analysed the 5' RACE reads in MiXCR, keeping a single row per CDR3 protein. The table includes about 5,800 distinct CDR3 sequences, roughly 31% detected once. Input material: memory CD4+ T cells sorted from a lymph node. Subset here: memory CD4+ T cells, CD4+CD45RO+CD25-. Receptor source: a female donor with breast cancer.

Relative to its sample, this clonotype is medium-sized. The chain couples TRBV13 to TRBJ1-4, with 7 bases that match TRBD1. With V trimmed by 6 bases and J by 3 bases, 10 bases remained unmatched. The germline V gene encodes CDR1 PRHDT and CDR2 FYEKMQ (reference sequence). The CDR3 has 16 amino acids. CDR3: CASSTGAGLSNEKLFF. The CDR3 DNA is TGTGCCAGCAGTACAGGGGCCGGCTTATCTAATGAAAAACTGTTTTTT.

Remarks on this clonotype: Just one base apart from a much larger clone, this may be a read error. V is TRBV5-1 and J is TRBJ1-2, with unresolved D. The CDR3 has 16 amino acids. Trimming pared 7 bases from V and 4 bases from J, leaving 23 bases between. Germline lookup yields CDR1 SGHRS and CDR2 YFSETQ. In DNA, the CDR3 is TGCGCCAGCGCGTTGGGATTGGTCACTAGGTCCTATGGCTACACCTTC. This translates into CASALGLVTRSYGYTF.

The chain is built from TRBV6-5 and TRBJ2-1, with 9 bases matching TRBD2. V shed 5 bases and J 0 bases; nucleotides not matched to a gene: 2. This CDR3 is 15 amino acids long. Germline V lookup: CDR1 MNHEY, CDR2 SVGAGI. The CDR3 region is CASSLSGSSYNEQFF. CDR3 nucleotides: TGTGCCAGCAGTCTTAGCGGGAGCTCCTACAATGAGCAGTTCTTC.

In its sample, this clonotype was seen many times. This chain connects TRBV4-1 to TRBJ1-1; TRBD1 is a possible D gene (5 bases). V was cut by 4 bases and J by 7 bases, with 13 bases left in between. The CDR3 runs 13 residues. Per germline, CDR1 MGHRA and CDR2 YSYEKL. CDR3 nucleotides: TGCGCCAGCAGCCGTGTTAGGGGAAGTGAAGCTTTCTTT. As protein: CASSRVRGSEAFF.

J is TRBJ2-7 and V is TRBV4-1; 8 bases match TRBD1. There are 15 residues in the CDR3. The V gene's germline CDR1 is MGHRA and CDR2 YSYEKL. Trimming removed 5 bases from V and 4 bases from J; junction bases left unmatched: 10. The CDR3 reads CASSFSDRGLYEQYF. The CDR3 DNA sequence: TGCGCCAGCAGCTTTTCCGACAGGGGACTGTACGAGCAGTACTTC.

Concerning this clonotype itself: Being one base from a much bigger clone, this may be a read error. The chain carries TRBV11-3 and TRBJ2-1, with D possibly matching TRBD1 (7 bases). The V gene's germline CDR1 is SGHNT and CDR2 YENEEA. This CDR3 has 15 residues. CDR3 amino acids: CASSLAWQGGNERFF. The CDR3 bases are TGTGCCAGCAGCTTAGCATGGCAGGGGGGCAATGAGCGGTTCTTC.

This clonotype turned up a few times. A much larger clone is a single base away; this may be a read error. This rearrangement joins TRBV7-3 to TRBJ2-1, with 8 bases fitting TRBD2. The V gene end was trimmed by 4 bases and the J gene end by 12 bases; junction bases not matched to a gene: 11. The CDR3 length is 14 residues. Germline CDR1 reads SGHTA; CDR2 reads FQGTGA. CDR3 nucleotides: TGTGCCAGCAGCTCTCTTAGCGGGATTGATGGGCAGTTCTTC. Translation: CASSSLSGIDGQFF.

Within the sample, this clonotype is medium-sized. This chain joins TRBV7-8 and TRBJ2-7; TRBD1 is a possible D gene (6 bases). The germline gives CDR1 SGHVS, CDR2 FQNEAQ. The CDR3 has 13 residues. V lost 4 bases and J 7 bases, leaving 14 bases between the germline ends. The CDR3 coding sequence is TGTGCCAGCAGCTCCGGACAGACTGGAGAGCAGTACTTC. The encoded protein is CASSSGQTGEQYF.

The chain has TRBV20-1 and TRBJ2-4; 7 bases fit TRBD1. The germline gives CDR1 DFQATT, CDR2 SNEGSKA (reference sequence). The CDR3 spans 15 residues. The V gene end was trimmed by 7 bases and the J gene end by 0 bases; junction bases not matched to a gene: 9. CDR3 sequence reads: CSVTTGRLAKNIQYF. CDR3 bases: TGCAGTGTCACGACAGGGCGATTAGCCAAAAACATTCAGTACTTC.

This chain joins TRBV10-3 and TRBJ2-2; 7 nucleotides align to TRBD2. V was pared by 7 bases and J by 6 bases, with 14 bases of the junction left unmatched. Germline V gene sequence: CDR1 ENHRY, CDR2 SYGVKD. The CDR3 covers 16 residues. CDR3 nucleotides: TGTGCCATCACTGGAGATGCGGGAGAACCATCCGGGGAGCTGTTTTTT. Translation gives CAITGDAGEPSGELFF.

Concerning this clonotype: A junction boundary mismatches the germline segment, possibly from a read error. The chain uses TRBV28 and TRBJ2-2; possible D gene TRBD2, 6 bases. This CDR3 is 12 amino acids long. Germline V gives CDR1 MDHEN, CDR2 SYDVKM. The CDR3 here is CARSLTTGGLFF. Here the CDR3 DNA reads TGTGCCAGAAGTTTAACTACCGGGGGGCTGTTTTTT.

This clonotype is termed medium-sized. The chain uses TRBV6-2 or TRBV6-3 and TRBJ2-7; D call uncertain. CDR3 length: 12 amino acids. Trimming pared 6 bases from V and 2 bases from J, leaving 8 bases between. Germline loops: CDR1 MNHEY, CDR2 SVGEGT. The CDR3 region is CASSKGPYEQYF. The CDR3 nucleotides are TGTGCCAGCAGCAAGGGCCCCTACGAGCAGTACTTC.

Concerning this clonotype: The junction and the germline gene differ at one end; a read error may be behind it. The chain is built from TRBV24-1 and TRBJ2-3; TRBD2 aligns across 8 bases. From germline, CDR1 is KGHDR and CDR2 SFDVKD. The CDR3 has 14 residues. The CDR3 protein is CATSRTSWGDTQYF. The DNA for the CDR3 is TGCGCCACCAGCCGGACTAGCTGGGGAGATACGCAGTATTTT.

The chain's CDR3 is CASSQEHRVSNEQYF. The CDR3 nucleotides are TGCGCCAGCAGCCAAGAGCACAGGGTCAGTAACGAGCAGTACTTC. The chain carries TRBV4-3 and TRBJ2-7; D is possibly TRBD1 (6 bases). The germline V gene encodes CDR1 LGHNA and CDR2 YSLEER. The CDR3 loop spans 15 amino acids. Trimming cost V 0 bases and J 5 bases, with 14 bases left between them.

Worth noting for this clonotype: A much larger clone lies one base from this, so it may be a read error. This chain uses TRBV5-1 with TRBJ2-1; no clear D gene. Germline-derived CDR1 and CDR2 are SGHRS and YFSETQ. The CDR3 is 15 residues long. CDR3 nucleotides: TGCGCCAGCAGCTTGGACGGGCAGGAACTGAATGAGCAGTGCTTC. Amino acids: CASSLDGQELNEQCF.

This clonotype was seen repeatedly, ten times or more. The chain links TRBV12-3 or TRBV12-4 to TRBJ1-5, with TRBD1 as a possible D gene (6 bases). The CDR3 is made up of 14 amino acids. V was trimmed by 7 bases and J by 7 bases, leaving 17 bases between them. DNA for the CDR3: TGTGCCAGCACCCTAGGGGGGCAGGGACAGCCCCAGCATTTT. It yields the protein CASTLGGQGQPQHF.

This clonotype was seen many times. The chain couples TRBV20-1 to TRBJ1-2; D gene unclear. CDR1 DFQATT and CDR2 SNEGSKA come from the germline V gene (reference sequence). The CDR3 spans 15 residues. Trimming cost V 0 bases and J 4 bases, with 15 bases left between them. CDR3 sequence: CSARDISDGSYGYTF. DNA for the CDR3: TGCAGTGCTAGAGATATTAGCGACGGGAGCTATGGCTACACCTTC.

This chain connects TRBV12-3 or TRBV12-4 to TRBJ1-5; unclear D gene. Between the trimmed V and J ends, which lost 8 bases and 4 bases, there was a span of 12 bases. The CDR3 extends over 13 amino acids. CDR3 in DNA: TGTGCCAGCTCCCCTGGGGAGAATCAGCCCCAGCATTTT. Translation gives CASSPGENQPQHF.

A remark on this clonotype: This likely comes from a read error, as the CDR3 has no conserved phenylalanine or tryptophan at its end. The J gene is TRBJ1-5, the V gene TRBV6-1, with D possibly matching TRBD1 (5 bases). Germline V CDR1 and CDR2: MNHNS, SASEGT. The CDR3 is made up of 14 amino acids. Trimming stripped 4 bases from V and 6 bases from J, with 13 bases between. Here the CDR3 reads CASSAPSGSQPQHI. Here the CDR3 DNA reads TGTGCCAGCAGTGCCCCGTCAGGGAGTCAGCCCCAGCATATT.

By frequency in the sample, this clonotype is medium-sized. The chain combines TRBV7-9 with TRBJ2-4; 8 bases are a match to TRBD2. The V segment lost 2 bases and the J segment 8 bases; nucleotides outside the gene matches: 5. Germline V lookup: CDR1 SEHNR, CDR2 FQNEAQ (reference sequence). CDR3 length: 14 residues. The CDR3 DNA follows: TGTGCCAGCAGCTTATTCGGGAGGGCCGACATTCAGTACTTC. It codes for CASSLFGRADIQYF.

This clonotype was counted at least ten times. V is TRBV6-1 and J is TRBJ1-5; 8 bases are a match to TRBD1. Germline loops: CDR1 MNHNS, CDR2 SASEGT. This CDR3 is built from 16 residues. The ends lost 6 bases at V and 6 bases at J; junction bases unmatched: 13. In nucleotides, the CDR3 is TGTGCCAGCAGCCGCACGGACAGGGCGCGGAGTCAGCCCCAGCATTTT. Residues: CASSRTDRARSQPQHF.

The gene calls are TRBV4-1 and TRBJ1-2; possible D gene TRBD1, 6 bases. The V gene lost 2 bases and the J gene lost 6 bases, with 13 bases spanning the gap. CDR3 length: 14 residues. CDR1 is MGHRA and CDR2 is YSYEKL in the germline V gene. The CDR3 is CASSQIPGVDGYTF. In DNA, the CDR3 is TGCGCCAGCAGCCAAATCCCAGGGGTAGATGGCTACACCTTC.

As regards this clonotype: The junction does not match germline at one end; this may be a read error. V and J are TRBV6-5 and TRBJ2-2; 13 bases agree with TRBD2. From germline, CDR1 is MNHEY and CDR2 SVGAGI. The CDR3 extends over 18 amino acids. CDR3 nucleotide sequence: TGTGTCAGCAGTTACTCGCTATGGACTAGCGGGAGCGGCGGGGAGCTGTATTTT. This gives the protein CVSSYSLWTSGSGGELYF.

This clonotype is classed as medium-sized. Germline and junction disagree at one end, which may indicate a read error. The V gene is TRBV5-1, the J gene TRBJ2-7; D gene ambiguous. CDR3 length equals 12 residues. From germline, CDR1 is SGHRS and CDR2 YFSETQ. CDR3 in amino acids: CASSSPPYEQYF. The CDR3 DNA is TGCGCCAGCAGCTCCCCCCCCTACGAGCAGTATTTC.

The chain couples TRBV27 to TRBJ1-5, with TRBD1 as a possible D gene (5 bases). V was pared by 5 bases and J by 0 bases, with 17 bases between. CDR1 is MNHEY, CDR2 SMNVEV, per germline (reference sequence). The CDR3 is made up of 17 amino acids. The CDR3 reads CASSQLSGIDSNQPQHF. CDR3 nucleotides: TGTGCCAGCAGTCAACTCTCAGGGATAGATAGCAATCAGCCCCAGCATTTT.

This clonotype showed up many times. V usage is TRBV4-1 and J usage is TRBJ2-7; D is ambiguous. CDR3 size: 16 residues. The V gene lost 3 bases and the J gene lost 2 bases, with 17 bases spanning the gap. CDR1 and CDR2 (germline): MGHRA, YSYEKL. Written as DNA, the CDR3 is TGCGCCAGCAGCCAGGCCCTAAACGTCCGGACCTACGAGCAGTACTTC. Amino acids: CASSQALNVRTYEQYF.

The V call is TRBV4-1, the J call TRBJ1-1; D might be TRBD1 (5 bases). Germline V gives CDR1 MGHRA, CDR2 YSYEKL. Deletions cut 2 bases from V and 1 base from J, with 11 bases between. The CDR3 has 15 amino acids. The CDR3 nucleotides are TGCGCCAGCAGCCAATCGGGACTCACGAACACTGAAGCTTTCTTT. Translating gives CASSQSGLTNTEAFF.

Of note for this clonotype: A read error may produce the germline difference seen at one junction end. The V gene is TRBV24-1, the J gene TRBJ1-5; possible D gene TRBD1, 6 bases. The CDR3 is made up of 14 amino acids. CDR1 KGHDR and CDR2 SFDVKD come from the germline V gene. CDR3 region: CATSWTESNQTQHF. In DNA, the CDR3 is TGTGCCACCAGCTGGACAGAAAGCAATCAGACCCAGCATTTT.

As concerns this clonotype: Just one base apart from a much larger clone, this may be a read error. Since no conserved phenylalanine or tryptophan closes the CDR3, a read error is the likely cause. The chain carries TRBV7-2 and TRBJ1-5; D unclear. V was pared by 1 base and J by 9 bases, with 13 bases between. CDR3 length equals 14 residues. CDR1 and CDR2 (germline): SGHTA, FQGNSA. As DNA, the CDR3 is TGTGCCAGCAGCTTAGGGGGAGGGAAAGGGCCCCAGCATTCT. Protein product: CASSLGGGKGPQHS.

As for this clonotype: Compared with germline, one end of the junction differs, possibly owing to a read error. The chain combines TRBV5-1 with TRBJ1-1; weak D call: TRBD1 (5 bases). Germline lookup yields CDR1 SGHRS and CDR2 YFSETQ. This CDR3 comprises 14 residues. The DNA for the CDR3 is TGCACCAGCAGCTTGGCCGGGGGAGGTACTGAAGCTTTCTTT. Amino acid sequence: CTSSLAGGGTEAFF.

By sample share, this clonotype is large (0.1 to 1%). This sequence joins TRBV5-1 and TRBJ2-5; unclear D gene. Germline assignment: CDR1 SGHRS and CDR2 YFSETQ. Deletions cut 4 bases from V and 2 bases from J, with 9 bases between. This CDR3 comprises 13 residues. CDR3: CASSQWGQETQYF. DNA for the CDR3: TGCGCCAGCAGCCAATGGGGACAAGAGACCCAGTACTTC.

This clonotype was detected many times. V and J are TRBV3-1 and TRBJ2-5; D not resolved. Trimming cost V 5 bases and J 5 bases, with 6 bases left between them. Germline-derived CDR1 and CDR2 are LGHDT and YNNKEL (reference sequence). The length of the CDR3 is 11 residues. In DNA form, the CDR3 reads TGTGCCAGCAGCTCTTGGGAGACCCAGTACTTC. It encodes CASSSWETQYF.